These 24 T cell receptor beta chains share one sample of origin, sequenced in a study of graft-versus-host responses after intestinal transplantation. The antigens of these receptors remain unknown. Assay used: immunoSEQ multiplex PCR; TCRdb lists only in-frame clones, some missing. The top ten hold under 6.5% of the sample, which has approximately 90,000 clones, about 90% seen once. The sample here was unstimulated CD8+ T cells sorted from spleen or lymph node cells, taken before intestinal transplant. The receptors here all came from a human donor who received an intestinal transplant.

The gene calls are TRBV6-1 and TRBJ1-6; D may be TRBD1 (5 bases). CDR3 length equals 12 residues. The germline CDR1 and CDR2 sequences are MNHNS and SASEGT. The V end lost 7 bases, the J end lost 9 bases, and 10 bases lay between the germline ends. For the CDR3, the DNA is TGTGCCAGCAATTCAGGGAGTTCACCCCTCCACTTT. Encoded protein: CASNSGSSPLHF.

Here the CDR3 reads CASSRYGVTEAFF. DNA for the CDR3: TGTGCCAGCAGTCGATACGGCGTGACTGAAGCTTTCTTT. The rearrangement links TRBV6-5 to TRBJ1-1, with D uncertain. The CDR3 runs to 13 residues. V lost 5 bases and J lost 5, with 12 bases in between. Germline CDR1 is MNHEY and CDR2 is SVGAGI.

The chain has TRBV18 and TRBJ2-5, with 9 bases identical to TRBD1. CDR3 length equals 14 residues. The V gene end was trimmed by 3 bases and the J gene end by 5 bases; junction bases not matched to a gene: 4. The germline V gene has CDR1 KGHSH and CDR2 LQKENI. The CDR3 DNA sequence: TGTGCCAGCTCACCGGGACAGGGCGCCGAGACCCAGTACTTC. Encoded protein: CASSPGQGAETQYF. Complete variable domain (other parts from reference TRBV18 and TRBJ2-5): NAGVMQNPRHLVRRRGQEARLRCSPMKGHSHVYWYRQLPEEGLKFMVYLQKENIIDESGMPKERFSAEFPKEGPSILRIQQVVRGDSAAYFCASSPGQGAETQYFGPGTRLLVL.

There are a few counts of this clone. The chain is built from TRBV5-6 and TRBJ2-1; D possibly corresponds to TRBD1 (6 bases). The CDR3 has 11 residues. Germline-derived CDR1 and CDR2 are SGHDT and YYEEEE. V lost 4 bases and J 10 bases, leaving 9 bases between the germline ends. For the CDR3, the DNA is TGTGCCAGCAGCCCCGGGACAGAGCAGTTCTTC. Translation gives CASSPGTEQFF.

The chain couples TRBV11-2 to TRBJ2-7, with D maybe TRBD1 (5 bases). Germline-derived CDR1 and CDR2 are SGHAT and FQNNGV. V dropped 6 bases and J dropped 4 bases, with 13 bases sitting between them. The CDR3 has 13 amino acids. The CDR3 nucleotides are TGTGCCAGCAGGTTCGAAGGGGATTACGAGCAGTACTTC. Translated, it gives CASRFEGDYEQYF.

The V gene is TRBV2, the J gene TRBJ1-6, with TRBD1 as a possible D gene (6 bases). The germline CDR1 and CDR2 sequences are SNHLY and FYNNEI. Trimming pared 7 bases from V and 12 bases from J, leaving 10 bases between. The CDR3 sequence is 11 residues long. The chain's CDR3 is CASKQGKPLHF. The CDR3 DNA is TGTGCCAGCAAACAGGGTAAACCCCTCCACTTT.

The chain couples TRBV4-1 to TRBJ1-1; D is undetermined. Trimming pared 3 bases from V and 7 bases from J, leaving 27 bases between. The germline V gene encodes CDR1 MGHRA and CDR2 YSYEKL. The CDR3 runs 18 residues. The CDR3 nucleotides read TGCGCCAGCAGCCACATGGCTGTTAGGTCCCTGAGGAGAGTTGAAGCTTTCTTT. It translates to CASSHMAVRSLRRVEAFF.

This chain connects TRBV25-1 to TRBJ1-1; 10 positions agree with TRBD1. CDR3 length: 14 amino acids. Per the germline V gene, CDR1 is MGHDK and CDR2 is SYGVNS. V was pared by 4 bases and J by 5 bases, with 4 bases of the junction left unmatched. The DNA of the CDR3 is TGTGCCAGCAGTGTGACAGGGGGCTTTACTGAAGCTTTCTTT. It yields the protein CASSVTGGFTEAFF.

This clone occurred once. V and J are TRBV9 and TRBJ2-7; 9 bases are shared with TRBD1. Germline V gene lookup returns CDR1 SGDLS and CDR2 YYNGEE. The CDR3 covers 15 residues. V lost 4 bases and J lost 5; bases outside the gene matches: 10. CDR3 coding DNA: TGTGCCAGCAGCTCGGGACAGGGTTTTGGCAACGAGCAGTACTTC. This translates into CASSSGQGFGNEQYF.

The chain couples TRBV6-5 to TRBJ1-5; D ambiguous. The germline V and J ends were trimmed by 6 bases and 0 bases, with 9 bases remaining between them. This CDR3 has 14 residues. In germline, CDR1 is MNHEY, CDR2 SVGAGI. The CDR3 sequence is CASRRDNSNQPQHF. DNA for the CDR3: TGTGCCAGCAGGAGAGACAATAGCAATCAGCCCCAGCATTTT.

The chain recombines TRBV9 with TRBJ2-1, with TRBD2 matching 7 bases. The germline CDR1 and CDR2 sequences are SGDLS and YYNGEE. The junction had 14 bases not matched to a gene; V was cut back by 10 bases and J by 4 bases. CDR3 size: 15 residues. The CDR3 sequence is CAATQAGGGYNEQFF. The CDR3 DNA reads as TGTGCCGCCACCCAGGCGGGCGGGGGATACAATGAGCAGTTCTTC.

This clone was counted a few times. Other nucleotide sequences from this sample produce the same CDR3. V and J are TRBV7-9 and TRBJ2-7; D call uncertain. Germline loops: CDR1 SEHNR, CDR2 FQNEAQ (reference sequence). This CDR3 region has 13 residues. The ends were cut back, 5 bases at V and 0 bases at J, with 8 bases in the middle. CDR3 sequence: CASSPRGSYEQYF. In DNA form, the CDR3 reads TGTGCCAGCAGCCCCCGTGGCTCCTACGAGCAGTACTTC.

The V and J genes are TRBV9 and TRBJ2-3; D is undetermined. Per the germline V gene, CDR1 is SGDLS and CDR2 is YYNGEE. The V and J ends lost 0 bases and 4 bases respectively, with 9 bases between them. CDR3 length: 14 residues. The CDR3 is CASSVERLSDTQYF. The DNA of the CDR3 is TGTGCCAGCAGCGTAGAAAGGTTGTCAGATACGCAGTATTTT.

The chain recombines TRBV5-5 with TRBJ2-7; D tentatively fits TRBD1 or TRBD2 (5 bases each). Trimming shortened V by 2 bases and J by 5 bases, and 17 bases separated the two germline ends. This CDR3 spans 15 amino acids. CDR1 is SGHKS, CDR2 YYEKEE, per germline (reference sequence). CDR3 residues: CASSFNRDRFHEQYF. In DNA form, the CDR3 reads TGTGCCAGCAGCTTCAACCGGGACCGTTTCCACGAGCAGTACTTC. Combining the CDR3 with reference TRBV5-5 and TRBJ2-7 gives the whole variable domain DAGVTQSPTHLIKTRGQQVTLRCSPISGHKSVSWYQQVLGQGPQFIFQYYEKEERGRGNFPDRFSARQFPNYSSELNVNALLLGDSALYLCASSFNRDRFHEQYFGPGTRLTVT.

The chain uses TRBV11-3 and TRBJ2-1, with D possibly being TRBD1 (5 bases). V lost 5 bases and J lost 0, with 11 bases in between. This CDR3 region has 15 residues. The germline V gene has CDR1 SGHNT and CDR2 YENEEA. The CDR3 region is CASSRYRSSYNEQFF. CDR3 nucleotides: TGTGCCAGCAGCAGATACAGGAGCTCCTACAATGAGCAGTTCTTC.

The CDR3 DNA is TGTGCCAGCAGCTTAAATGGCGAGGACTACGAGCAGTACTTC. This gives the protein CASSLNGEDYEQYF. This sequence joins TRBV7-3 and TRBJ2-7; D remains unclear. The germline CDR1 and CDR2 sequences are SGHTA and FQGTGA. CDR3 length: 14 amino acids. The ends were cut back, 1 base at V and 3 bases at J, with 10 bases in the middle.

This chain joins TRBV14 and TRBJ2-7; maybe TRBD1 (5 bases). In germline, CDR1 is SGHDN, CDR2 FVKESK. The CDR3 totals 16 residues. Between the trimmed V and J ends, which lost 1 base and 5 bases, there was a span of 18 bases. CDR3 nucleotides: TGTGCCAGCAGCCAAGGGTCGGGCAGGGTTTATCACGAGCAGTACTTC. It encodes CASSQGSGRVYHEQYF. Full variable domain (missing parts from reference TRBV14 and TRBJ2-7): EAGVTQFPSHSVIEKGQTVTLRCDPISGHDNLYWYRRVMGKEIKFLLHFVKESKQDESGMPNNRFLAERTGGTYSTLKVQPAELEDSGVYFCASSQGSGRVYHEQYFGPGTRLTVT.

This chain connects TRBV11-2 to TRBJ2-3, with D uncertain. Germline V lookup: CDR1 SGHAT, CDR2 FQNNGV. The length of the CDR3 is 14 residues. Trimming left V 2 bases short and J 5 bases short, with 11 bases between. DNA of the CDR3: TGTGCCAGCAGCTTAATATTAGCCAGAGATACGCAGTATTTT. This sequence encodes CASSLILARDTQYF.

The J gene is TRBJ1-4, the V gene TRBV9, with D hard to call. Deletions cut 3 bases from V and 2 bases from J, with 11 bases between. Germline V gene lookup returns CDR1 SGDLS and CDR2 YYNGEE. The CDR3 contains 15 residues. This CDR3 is CASSADGITNEKLFF. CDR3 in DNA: TGTGCCAGCAGCGCGGACGGGATTACTAATGAAAAACTGTTTTTT.

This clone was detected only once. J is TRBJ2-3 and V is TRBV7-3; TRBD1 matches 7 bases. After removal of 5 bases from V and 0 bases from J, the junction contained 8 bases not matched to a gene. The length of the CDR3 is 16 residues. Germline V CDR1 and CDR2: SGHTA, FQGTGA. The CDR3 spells CASSPRQGGSTDTQYF. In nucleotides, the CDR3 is TGTGCCAGCAGCCCTCGACAGGGCGGTAGCACAGATACGCAGTATTTT.

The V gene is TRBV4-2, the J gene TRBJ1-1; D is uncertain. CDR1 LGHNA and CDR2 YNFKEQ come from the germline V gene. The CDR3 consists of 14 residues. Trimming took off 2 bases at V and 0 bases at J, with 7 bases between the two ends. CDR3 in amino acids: CASSQPEMNTEAFF. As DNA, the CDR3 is TGTGCCAGCAGCCAACCGGAGATGAACACTGAAGCTTTCTTT.

As DNA, the CDR3 is TGTGCCAGCAGCTTTCGCCCCAGGGATCAGGATAATGAGCAGTTCTTC. Translated, it gives CASSFRPRDQDNEQFF. The chain has TRBV12-1 and TRBJ2-1; the table's D call, TRBD1, has no DNA check behind it. TRBV12-1 is termed a pseudogene. The CDR3 extends over 16 amino acids.

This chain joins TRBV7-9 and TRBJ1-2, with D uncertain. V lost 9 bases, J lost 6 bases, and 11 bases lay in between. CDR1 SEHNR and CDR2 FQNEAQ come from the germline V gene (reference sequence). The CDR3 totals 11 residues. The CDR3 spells CASQFSHGYTF. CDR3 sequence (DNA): TGTGCCAGTCAATTCTCCCATGGCTACACCTTC.

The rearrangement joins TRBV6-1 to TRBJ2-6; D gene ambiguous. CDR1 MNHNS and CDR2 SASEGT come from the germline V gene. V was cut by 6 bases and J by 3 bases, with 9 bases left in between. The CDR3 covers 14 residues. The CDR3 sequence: CASRHLSGANVLTF. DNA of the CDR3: TGTGCCAGCAGGCACTTGAGTGGGGCCAACGTCCTGACTTTC.